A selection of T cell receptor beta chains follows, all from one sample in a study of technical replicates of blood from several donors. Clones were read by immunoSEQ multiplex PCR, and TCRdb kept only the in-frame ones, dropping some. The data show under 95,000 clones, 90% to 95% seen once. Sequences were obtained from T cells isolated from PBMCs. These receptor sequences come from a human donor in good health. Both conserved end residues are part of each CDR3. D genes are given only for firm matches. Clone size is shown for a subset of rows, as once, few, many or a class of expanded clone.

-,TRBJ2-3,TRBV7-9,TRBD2,CASSHWTSGDTQYF,TGTGCCAGCAGCCATTGGACTAGCGGAGATACGCAGTATTTT
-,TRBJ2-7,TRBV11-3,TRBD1,CASSPGDRFYEQYF,TGTGCCAGCAGCCCGGGGGACAGGTTCTACGAGCAGTACTTC
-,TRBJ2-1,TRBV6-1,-,CASSEGLSLRNEQFF,TGTGCCAGCAGTGAGGGGCTCTCTCTCAGGAATGAGCAGTTCTTC
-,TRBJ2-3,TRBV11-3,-,CASSLGATDTQYF,TGTGCCAGCAGCTTAGGGGCCACAGATACGCAGTATTTT
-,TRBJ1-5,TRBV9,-,CASSVGNSNQPQHF,TGTGCCAGCAGCGTAGGTAATAGCAATCAGCCCCAGCATTTT
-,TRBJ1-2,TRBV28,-,CASSLWGQADGGYTF,TGTGCCAGCAGTTTATGGGGGCAGGCCGATGGTGGCTACACCTTC
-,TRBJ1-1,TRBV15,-,CATSRDLGGQAEAFF,TGTGCCACCAGCAGAGATTTGGGGGGGCAGGCTGAAGCTTTCTTT
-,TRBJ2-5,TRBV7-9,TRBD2,CASSSTSGGGRETQYF,TGTGCCAGCAGCTCGACTAGCGGGGGTGGTAGAGAGACCCAGTACTTC
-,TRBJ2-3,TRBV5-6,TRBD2,CASSLGPTSGSITDTQYF,TGTGCCAGCAGCTTGGGGCCGACTAGCGGGAGCATCACAGATACGCAGTATTTT
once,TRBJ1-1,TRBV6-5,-,CASSYRWQEGTEAFF,TGTGCCAGCAGTTATCGGTGGCAGGAAGGCACTGAAGCTTTCTTT
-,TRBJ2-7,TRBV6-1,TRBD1,CASSEASAGGGSYEQYF,TGTGCCAGCAGTGAAGCTTCGGCAGGGGGCGGCTCCTACGAGCAGTACTTC
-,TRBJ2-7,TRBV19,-,CASSIRGYEQYF,TGTGCCAGTAGTATACGAGGATACGAGCAGTACTTC
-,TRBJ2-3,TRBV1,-,CTSSQERDRPSTDTQYF,TGCACCAGCAGCCAAGAGAGGGACAGACCTAGCACAGATACGCAGTATTTT